This TCR beta chain was identified during a study of blood T cell repertoires in COVID-19. Study-wide context: In each case, the material was cDNA or gDNA derived from T cells, B-cell-depleted T cells, or PBMCs.

CDR3 size: 16 residues. Trimming removed 5 bases from V and 6 bases from J; junction bases left unmatched: 9. Germline CDR1 is SEHNR and CDR2 is FQNEAQ (reference sequence). Original methodology: Researchers report that nucleated cell counts were estimated from reference gene primer amplification. Some clones are missing from TCRdb's copy, which holds only in-frame ones; the method was immunoSEQ multiplex PCR. The V and J calls and clone size were taken over from that table, and D and trimming were inferred from the DNA. The sample contains some 400,000 clones, more than 65% of which appear only once.

The receptor was derived from a human donor with acute or convalescent COVID-19. The donor label of this sample is uncertain. This chain uses TRBV7-9 with TRBJ2-1; 11 nucleotides align to TRBD2. The sample was peripheral blood. DNA of the CDR3: TGTGCCAGCAGCCTTGCGGGACTAGCGGCTCCCAATGAGCAGTTCTTC. Protein: CASSLAGLAAPNEQFF.